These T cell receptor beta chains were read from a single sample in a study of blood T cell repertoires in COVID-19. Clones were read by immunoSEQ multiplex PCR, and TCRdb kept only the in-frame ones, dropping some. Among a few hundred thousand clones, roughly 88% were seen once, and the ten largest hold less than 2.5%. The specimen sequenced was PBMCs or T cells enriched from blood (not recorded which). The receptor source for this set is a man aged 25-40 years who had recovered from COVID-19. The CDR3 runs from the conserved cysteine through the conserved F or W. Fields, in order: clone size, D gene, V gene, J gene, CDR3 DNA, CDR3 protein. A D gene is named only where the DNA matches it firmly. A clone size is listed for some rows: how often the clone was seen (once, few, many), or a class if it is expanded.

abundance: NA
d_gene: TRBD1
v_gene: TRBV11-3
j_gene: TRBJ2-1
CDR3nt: TGTGCCAGCAGCTTCGGGACAGGGCCCTACAATGAGCAGTTCTTC
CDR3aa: CASSFGTGPYNEQFF

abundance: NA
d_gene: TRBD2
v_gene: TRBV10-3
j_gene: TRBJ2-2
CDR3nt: TGTGCCATCAGTGTAACTAGCGGGGAGTTAAACACCGGGGAGCTGTTTTTT
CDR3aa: CAISVTSGELNTGELFF

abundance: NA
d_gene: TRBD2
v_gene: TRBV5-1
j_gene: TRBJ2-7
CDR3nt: TGCGCCAGCAGCGCCGGGACTACTACCTACGAGCAGTACTTC
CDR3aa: CASSAGTTTYEQYF

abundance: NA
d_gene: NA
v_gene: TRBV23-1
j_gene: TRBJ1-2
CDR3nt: TGCGCCAGCAGTCAACCCTTATTGCGGGGGTGTTATGGCTACACCTTC
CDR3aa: CASSQPLLRGCYGYTF

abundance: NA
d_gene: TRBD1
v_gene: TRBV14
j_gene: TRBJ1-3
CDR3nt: TGTGCCAGCAGCCCCCGTACAGGGGGCTCTGGAAACACCATATATTTT
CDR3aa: CASSPRTGGSGNTIYF

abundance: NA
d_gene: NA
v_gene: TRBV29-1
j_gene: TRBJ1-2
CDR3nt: TGCAGCGTTGTCTGGTTAGCAGGGAGGTCGGATGGCTACACCTTC
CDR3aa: CSVVWLAGRSDGYTF

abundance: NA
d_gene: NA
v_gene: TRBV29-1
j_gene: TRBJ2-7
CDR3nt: TGCAGCGTTGAAGATGTAGTGGGCCTCGATCGAGAGCAGTACTTC
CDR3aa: CSVEDVVGLDREQYF

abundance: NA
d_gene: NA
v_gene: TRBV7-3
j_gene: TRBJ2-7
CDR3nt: TGTGCCAGCAGCTTACCCTTTCTATTGGGGGGAAGGTCCTACGAGCAGTACTTC
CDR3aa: CASSLPFLLGGRSYEQYF

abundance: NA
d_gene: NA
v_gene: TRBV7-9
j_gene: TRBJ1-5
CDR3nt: TGTGCCAGCAGCTTCTGGGGGCTGAAGAGCAATCAGCCCCAGCATTTT
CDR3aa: CASSFWGLKSNQPQHF

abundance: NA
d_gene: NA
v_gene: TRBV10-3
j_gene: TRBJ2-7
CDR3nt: TGTGCCATCAGTACCAGCGTGGATTTGGACGAGCAGTACTTC
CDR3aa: CAISTSVDLDEQYF

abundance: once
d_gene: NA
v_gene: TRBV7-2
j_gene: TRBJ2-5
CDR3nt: TGTGCCAGCAGCTTAGAAGTTAGTACGGGGACCCAGTACTTC
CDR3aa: CASSLEVSTGTQYF

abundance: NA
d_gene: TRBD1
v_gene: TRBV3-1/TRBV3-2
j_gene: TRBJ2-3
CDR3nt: TGTGCCAGCAGCCAAACCCGGGACAGGGGGGAAGATACGCAGTATTTT
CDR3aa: CASSQTRDRGEDTQYF

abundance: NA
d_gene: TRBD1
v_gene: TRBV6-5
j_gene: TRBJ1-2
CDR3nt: TGTGCCAGCACGAAAACAGGGGCCGTGGATGGCTACACCTTC
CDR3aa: CASTKTGAVDGYTF

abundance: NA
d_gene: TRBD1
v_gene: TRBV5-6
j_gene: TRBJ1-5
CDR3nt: TGTGCCAGCGACTCTACCGGGACAGGGGGATATAGCAATCAGCCCCAGCATTTT
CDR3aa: CASDSTGTGGYSNQPQHF

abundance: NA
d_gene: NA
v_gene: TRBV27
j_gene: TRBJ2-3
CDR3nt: TGTGCCAGCAGTTTCGGCCCCGGGCGGGGACCTAGCACAGATACGCAGTATTTT
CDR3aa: CASSFGPGRGPSTDTQYF

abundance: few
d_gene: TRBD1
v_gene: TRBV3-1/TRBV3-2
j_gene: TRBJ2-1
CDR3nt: TGTGCCAGCAACAAGTGGGACAGCCATGAGCAGTTCTTC
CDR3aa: CASNKWDSHEQFF

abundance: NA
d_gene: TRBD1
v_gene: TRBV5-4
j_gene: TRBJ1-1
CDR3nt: TGTGCCAGCAGCTCAAAACAGGGGGACCCCACTGAAGCTTTCTTT
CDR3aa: CASSSKQGDPTEAFF

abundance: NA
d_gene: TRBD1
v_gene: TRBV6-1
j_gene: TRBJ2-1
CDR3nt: TGTGCCAGCAGTGGGAGACAGGGGAGCTCCTACAATGAGCAGTTCTTC
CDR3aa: CASSGRQGSSYNEQFF

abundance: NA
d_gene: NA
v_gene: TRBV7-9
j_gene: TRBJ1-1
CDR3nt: TGTGCCAGCAGCAAACAGATGAACACTGAAGCTTTCTTT
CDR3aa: CASSKQMNTEAFF

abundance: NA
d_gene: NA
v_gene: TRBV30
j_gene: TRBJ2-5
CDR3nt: TGTGCCTGGAGTGTATCCGGCCAAGAGACCCAGTACTTC
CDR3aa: CAWSVSGQETQYF

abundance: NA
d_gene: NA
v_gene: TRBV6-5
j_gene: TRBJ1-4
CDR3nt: TGTGCCAGCAGTTACTCGTCGTATGATGAAAAACTGTTTTTT
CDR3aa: CASSYSSYDEKLFF

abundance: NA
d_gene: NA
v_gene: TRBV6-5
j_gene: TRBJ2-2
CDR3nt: TGTGCCAGCAGTTCGCCAGGTGGTGCGAACACCGGGGAGCTGTTTTTT
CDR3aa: CASSSPGGANTGELFF

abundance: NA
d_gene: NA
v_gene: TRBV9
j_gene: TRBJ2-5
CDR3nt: TGTGCCAGCAGCGTAGATGGGCAGGGGAAAGAGACCCAGTACTTC
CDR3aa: CASSVDGQGKETQYF

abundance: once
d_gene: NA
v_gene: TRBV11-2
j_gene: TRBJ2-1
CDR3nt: TGTGCCAGCAGCTTAGTTTCGTTGGGGGGACACAATGAGCAGTTCTTC
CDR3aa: CASSLVSLGGHNEQFF

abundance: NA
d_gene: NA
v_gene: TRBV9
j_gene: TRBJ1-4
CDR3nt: TGTGCCAGCAGCGCATACGGGGGAATTGAAGAACTGTTTTTT
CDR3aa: CASSAYGGIEELFF

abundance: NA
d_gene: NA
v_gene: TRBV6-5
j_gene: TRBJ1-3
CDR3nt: TGTGCCACCAGTCAGGGGATGTACTCTGGAAACACCATATATTTT
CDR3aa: CATSQGMYSGNTIYF

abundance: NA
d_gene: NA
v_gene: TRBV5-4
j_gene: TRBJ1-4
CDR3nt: TGTGCCAGCAGCCCCGGGCGCAGGCGGGGGGAAAAACTGTTTTTT
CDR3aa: CASSPGRRRGEKLFF

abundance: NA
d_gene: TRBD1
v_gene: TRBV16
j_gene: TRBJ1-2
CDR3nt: TGTGCCAGCAGCCATTCGGACAGGGTCTATGGCTACACCTTC
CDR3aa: CASSHSDRVYGYTF

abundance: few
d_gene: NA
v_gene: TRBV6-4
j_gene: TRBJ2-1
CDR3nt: TGTGCCAGCAGTAGGCAGGGATCAGGGGCGAATGAGCAGTTCTTC
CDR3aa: CASSRQGSGANEQFF

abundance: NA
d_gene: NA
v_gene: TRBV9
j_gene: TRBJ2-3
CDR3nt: TGTGCCAGCACCGAGAGGGGGTCTCCCACAGATACGCAGTATTTT
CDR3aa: CASTERGSPTDTQYF

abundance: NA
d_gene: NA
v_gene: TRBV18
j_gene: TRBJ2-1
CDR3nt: TGTGCCAGCTCACCACAACTCCCGCTAGCCTACAATGAGCAGTTCTTC
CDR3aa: CASSPQLPLAYNEQFF

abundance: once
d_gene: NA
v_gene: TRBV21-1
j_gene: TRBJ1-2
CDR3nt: TGTGCCAGCAGCAAAAGAGGAGGGGATCATGGCTACACCTTC
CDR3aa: CASSKRGGDHGYTF

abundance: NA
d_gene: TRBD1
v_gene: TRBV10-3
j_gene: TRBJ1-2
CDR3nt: TGTGCCATCAGTGCCACGGGACAGGAGCCCTGGACCTTC
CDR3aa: CAISATGQEPWTF

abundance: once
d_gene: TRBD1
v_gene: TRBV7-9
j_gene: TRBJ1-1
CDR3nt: TGTGCCAGCAGCTTAAGAGGTGGGGGACAGGGGATGGCTTTCTTT
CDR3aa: CASSLRGGGQGMAFF

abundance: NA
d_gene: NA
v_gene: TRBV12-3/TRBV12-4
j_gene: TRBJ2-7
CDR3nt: TGTGCCAGCAGTCCAGACAGCTACGAGCAGTACTTC
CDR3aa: CASSPDSYEQYF

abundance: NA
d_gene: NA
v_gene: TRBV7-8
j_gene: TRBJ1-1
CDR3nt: TGTGCCAGCAGCTTAGTTCGGGGAACTGAAGCTTTCTTT
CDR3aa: CASSLVRGTEAFF

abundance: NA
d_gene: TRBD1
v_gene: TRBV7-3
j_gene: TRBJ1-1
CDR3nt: TGTGCCAGCAGCTTGCTGACAGGGGGCCTGGGCACTGAAGCTTTCTTT
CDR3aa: CASSLLTGGLGTEAFF

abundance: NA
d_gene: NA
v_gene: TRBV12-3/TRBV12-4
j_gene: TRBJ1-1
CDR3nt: TGTGCCAGCAGCCTCCTTGAGGCGCCTGAAGCTTTCTTT
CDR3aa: CASSLLEAPEAFF

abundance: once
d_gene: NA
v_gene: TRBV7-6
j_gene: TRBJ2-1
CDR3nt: TGTGCCAGCAGCTCACCTTACTACCAACCTTACAATGAGCAGTTCTTC
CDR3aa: CASSSPYYQPYNEQFF

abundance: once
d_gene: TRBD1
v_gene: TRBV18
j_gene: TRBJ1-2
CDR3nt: TGTGCCAGCTCATCCCGAACCCCCCGGGACAGCTATGGCTACACCTTC
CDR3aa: CASSSRTPRDSYGYTF